This T cell receptor (beta chain) was identified in a study of OX40 agonist ivuxolimab in advanced cancers. About the study as a whole: The costimulatory receptor OX40 (CD134) was targeted by ivuxolimab, a fully human IgG2 agonistic monoclonal antibody. In the dose-escalation cohort, approximately 82% of patients were male, and the mean age was roughly 60 years, with a range of about 23 to 80. The purpose of peripheral TCRbeta sequencing was to test whether ivuxolimab changed TCR sequence diversity and led to clonal T-cell expansion. Of the approximately 50 dose-escalation patients, hepatocellular carcinoma was present in 19, melanoma in approximately 15, renal cell carcinoma in 9 and head and neck cancer in 9. Partial responses were achieved by three dose-escalation patients, of whom one had hepatocellular carcinoma and two had cutaneous melanoma. Prior anti-PD-1, anti-PD-L1 or anti-CTLA-4 therapy was permitted, and approximately 40% of dose-escalation patients had received checkpoint inhibitors. Intravenous ivuxolimab was administered to patients every 2 weeks at six dose levels: 0.01, 0.1, 0.3, 1.5, 3 and 10 mg/kg. The paper describes the monotherapy dose-escalation part (N = 52 patients) of the phase I trial of ivuxolimab. General study outcomes and caveats: Low levels of normalized T-cell clonal expansion were also seen in some patients who did not respond. At doses of 0.1 to 3.0 mg/kg, clonal expansion of both CD4+ and CD8+ T cells in blood was seen between baseline and week 6. On average, CD8+ T cells showed more expanded clones than CD4+ T cells after ivuxolimab. In partial responders in the 0.1-3.0 mg/kg groups, normalized peripheral clonal expansion was found to be among the lowest, especially among CD8+ T cells. The antigen specificity of the clonally expanded peripheral T cells was not determined.

To sequence the TCRbeta CDR3 region, genomic DNA was isolated from the sorted cells. The immunoSEQ Assay was used to sequence the TCRbeta CDR3 regions. In TCRdb, the immuneACCESS table is reduced to in-frame sequences with V and J assigned. These tables do not hold every clone; where another copy was compared, an unresolved V gene accounts for under half, and the others remain unexplained. Recorded for this sample are 65,000 to 75,000 clones; roughly 85% of them occurred a single time. The ten top clones hold 2% to 2.5% of the sample. Measured from the cysteine to the phenylalanine, the CDR3 is 13 residues long. The CDR3 DNA has 39 bases and is translated from base 1. V lost 6 bases and J lost 0 bases; the stretch between them is 6 bases long. CDR1 and CDR2 are read off the germline V gene (reference sequence) as LNHDA and SQIVND. Patients with autoimmune disease history or receiving systemic immunosuppression were excluded from the trial. Peripheral blood for TCR sequencing was drawn from every dose cohort at baseline, at cycle 4 day 1 and at cycle 7 day 1. The samples were taken from a phase I, first-in-human, multicenter, open-label dose-escalation trial of ivuxolimab. Adults with locally advanced or metastatic melanoma, renal cell, hepatocellular, or head and neck squamous cell carcinoma were enrolled in the trial. CD4+ and CD8+ T cells were sorted separately from peripheral blood before TCR sequencing.

About this clone itself: No antigen is known for it. Qualities for individual bases were not recorded, and no much larger clone is one base off.

The material sequenced was CD4+ or CD8+ T cells sorted from blood, taken in a trial of the OX40 agonist ivuxolimab. This receptor chain uses TRBV19 and TRBJ2-1; a confident D gene designation cannot be given. The TCR comes from an adult with an advanced solid tumor such as melanoma, head and neck, liver or kidney cancer. The bases read TGTGCCAGTAGAGGCAGCTCCTACAATGAGCAGTTCTTC. This codes for CASRGSSYNEQFF.